This T cell receptor beta chain was recorded in a study of healthy donors' naive CD4 and CD8 T cells. The study's findings and limits: Naive CD4+ and CD8+ cells reportedly differed in usage of most V and J genes.

TCR libraries were built from 450 to 650 ng of total RNA by linear amplification. MiXCR was run by TCRdb on the reads, yielding one entry per CDR3 protein. This table has roughly 200,000 distinct CDR3 sequences, 65% to 75% appearing once. Trimming removed 7 bases from V and 3 bases from J, with 15 bases in between. The length of the CDR3 is 14 residues. The germline CDR1 and CDR2 sequences are MNHNY and SVGAGI (reference sequence). A single count supports this clonotype. Its antigen is as yet unknown. The genes are TRBV6-6 and TRBJ1-1, with TRBD1 as a possible D gene (6 bases). This clonotype was obtained from a pool of human donors in good health; the sample pools cells from several healthy donors. Sequenced: naive CD4+ and CD8+ T cells sorted from blood, pooled from several donors. This CDR3 is CASIPGALDTEAFF. The CDR3 region has the DNA TGTGCCAGCATTCCGGGGGCGCTGGACACTGAAGCTTTCTTT.